Given below is one T cell receptor (beta chain) in context. This clonotype occurred a few times. What antigen it recognizes has not been identified. It has no much larger one-base neighbor in the sample; base qualities were not kept. CDR1 is given as SGHVS and CDR2 as FNYEAQ, both from the germline V gene. The CDR3 goes from the cysteine to the phenylalanine over 16 residues. Only the CDR3 part of the read is kept: 48 bases, read in frame from the first base. V loses 2 bases, J loses 5 bases, and the germline ends lie 17 bases apart. Library prep was done by 5' RACE. Data came from an Illumina HiSeq 2000. Template switching introduced a universal primer binding site; the final cDNA contained a unique molecular identifier, enabling accurate counting of TCR cDNA molecules. First-strand cDNA for TCR alpha and beta chains was synthesized from specific primers in the conserved constant-segment region. To control for contamination, every cDNA library was double barcoded, receiving both a SMART-Mk sample barcode and Illumina barcodes. TruSeq adapter sequences along with Illumina sample barcodes were introduced in two successive PCR steps. The TCR alpha and beta cDNA libraries were sequenced on the Illumina HiSeq platform using custom primers. In the authors' own workflow: MiGEC was used to process raw reads and extract unique molecular identifiers, and MiXCR was used to find CDR3 positions. For each individual, recombination models were inferred using an EM algorithm with the repgenHMM and IGoR tools. Shared clonotypes were analyzed with the tcR package in R, and sharing was normalized by the product of cloneset sizes. To study raw recombination free of thymic and clonal selection effects, out-of-frame nonproductive sequences were analyzed. Using fastp trimming at Q25 and MiXCR clonotype assembly, TCRdb reanalyzed the public sequencing data and kept in-frame beta chains. Identical CDR3 protein sequences are pooled into one entry, listed with their most common genes and DNA. The V and J calls here are based on TCRdb, not the publication. This sample is represented by 1.5 million to 2 million distinct CDR3 sequences; around 29% of them were singletons. Clones ranked in the top ten supply about 0.25% of the sample.

The data derive from a study of identical twins (dated by TCRdb to 2016 to 2017). General notes on the study: To test whether fetal clonotypes persist, this study deep-sequenced TCR alpha and beta repertoires from monozygotic twins, from unrelated adults of various ages, and from cord blood. To rule out contamination, the twin experiments were replicated at different times with different library preparation protocols.

Every donor was a healthy Caucasian. The full study reports these points: Abundant cord blood beta clonotypes had fewer insertions, young adult naive repertoires showed a similar but weaker trend, and memory repertoires showed no such trend. The excess sharing between twins in beta out-of-frame sequences was weaker because fewer shared sequences reduced the signal-to-noise ratio. Out-of-frame TCR alpha sharing in monozygotic twins was systematically underestimated by recombination models, whereas sharing between unrelated individuals was in agreement with the recombination models. Compared with coincidental sharing between unrelated individuals, out-of-frame TCR alpha sequences shared between twins showed an excess of sequences with low generation probability. Conclusions relied on cross-sectional statistical analysis, since the same donors could not be followed over many years. Invariant T cells such as MAIT and iNKT could partly confound zero-insertion analyses, although diverse VJ usage argued against such confounding for most clonotypes.

The chain is assembled from TRBV7-6 and TRBJ2-3, and the D gene may be TRBD2, 6 bases matching. This sequence originates from a newborn girl in good health. The material sequenced was cord blood. The CDR3 region reads CASSLYGGSSGDTQYF. In nucleotide form, the sequence is TGTGCCAGCAGCTTATACGGGGGTTCGTCGGGAGATACGCAGTATTTT.